The 9 T cell receptor beta chains in this list originate from one sample, sequenced in a study of T cell responses to AZD1222 COVID-19 vaccine. TCRdb's copy holds only in-frame clones and misses some; the assay was immunoSEQ multiplex PCR. The sample lists 120,000 to 150,000 clones; approximately 90% were seen once. The material was peripheral blood, obtained 28 days after the second AZD1222 dose. The origin of the receptors is an adult who received the AZD1222 COVID-19 vaccine.

This sequence joins TRBV19 and TRBJ1-6, with 7 bases that match TRBD1. CDR3 size: 15 residues. CDR1 is LNHDA and CDR2 is SQIVND in the germline V gene (reference sequence). The trim removed 3 bases at V and 8 bases at J, leaving 7 bases unmatched. The CDR3 loop reads CASSIEDRRDSPLHF. CDR3 coding DNA: TGTGCCAGTAGTATCGAGGACAGGCGAGATTCACCCCTCCACTTT.

V gene TRBV19 combines with J gene TRBJ2-7, with a possible D match to TRBD2 (5 bases). The germline V gene has CDR1 LNHDA and CDR2 SQIVND (reference sequence). V gave up 1 base and J gave up 4 bases, with 8 bases separating them. The CDR3 runs 13 residues. In DNA, the CDR3 is TGTGCCAGTAGTATAGGAAGAGGGTACGAGCAGTACTTC. Amino acid sequence: CASSIGRGYEQYF.

The J gene is TRBJ2-7, the V gene TRBV2, with 9 bases that match TRBD1. CDR3 length: 12 amino acids. Germline trimming cut 7 bases from V and 3 bases from J; bases unmatched to any gene: 1. Per germline, CDR1 SNHLY and CDR2 FYNNEI. The CDR3 nucleotides are TGTGCCAGCACGGGACAGGGCTACGAGCAGTACTTC. Amino acid sequence: CASTGQGYEQYF.

The chain recombines TRBV11-1 with TRBJ1-1; D is unclear. The CDR3 contains 12 residues. The ends were cut back, 5 bases at V and 8 bases at J, with 12 bases in the middle. From germline, CDR1 is SGHAT and CDR2 FQDESV (reference sequence). CDR3 DNA sequence: TGTGCCAGCAGCCCTATCGCCAGGGAAGCTTTCTTT. Protein: CASSPIAREAFF.

The chain recombines TRBV7-2 with TRBJ2-2; tentative D call: TRBD2 (6 bases). Germline CDR1 reads SGHTA; CDR2 reads FQGNSA. V lost 1 base and J lost 13, with 10 bases in between. This CDR3 is built from 12 residues. CDR3 amino acids: CASSLVLGRLFF. The CDR3 DNA sequence: TGTGCCAGCAGCTTAGTGCTCGGGAGGCTGTTTTTT.

This rearrangement joins TRBV7-2 to TRBJ2-1, with 9 bases matching TRBD2. With 2 bases clipped from V and 0 bases from J, the junction kept 11 bases outside the gene matches. Looked up from germline, CDR1 is SGHTA and CDR2 is FQGNSA. The CDR3 is 19 residues long. The CDR3 is CASSLRGTSLIASYNEQFF. Written as DNA, the CDR3 is TGTGCCAGCAGCTTACGGGGGACTAGCCTCATTGCCTCCTACAATGAGCAGTTCTTC.

With regard to this clone: One end of the junction fails to match germline, which may point to a read error. The sample holds other DNA sequences that translate to the same CDR3. The rearrangement joins TRBV7-2 to TRBJ2-6; TRBD1 is a possible D gene (5 bases). Looked up from germline, CDR1 is SGHTA and CDR2 is FQGNSA. CDR3 length: 16 residues. The CDR3, as DNA: TGTGCCAGCAGCTTAGTTTTCAGCTCTGGGGCCAACGTTCTGACTTTC. The encoded protein is CASSLVFSSGANVLTF.

This clone was recorded only once. The V and J genes are TRBV18 and TRBJ2-3, with no clear D. Germline assignment: CDR1 KGHSH and CDR2 LQKENI. The CDR3 is 12 amino acids. With 4 bases removed from V and 10 bases from J, the gap between germline ends came to 12 bases. The chain's CDR3 is CASSLSGASQYF. CDR3 sequence (DNA): TGTGCCAGCTCACTCTCCGGAGCCTCGCAGTATTTT.

The chain couples TRBV9 to TRBJ2-1, with 9 bases that match TRBD2. Germline loops: CDR1 SGDLS, CDR2 YYNGEE. The V segment lost 3 bases and the J segment 2 bases; nucleotides outside the gene matches: 3. The CDR3 is 15 residues long. CDR3 nucleotides: TGTGCCAGCAGCGGGGGCGGGGGGGCCTACAATGAGCAGTTCTTC. Its protein is CASSGGGGAYNEQFF.